This T cell receptor beta chain was identified in a study of blood T cell repertoires in COVID-19. Profiling relied on immunoSEQ multiplex PCR, and the TCRdb table lists in-frame clones only, not all of them. The repertoire holds a few hundred thousand clones, with about 88% as singletons. Sequencing was done on a sample of PBMCs or T cells enriched from blood (not recorded which). This receptor was obtained from a woman between 40 and 55 years old who had recovered from COVID-19.

CDR3 amino acids: CASSLWDSQAFF. The CDR3 nucleotides are TGTGCCAGCAGTTTATGGGACAGCCAAGCTTTCTTT. The chain employs TRBV28 and TRBJ1-1; D may be TRBD1 (6 bases). Trimming took 0 bases from V and 9 from J, leaving 8 bases between them. Per the germline V gene, CDR1 is MDHEN and CDR2 is SYDVKM. The length of the CDR3 is 12 residues.